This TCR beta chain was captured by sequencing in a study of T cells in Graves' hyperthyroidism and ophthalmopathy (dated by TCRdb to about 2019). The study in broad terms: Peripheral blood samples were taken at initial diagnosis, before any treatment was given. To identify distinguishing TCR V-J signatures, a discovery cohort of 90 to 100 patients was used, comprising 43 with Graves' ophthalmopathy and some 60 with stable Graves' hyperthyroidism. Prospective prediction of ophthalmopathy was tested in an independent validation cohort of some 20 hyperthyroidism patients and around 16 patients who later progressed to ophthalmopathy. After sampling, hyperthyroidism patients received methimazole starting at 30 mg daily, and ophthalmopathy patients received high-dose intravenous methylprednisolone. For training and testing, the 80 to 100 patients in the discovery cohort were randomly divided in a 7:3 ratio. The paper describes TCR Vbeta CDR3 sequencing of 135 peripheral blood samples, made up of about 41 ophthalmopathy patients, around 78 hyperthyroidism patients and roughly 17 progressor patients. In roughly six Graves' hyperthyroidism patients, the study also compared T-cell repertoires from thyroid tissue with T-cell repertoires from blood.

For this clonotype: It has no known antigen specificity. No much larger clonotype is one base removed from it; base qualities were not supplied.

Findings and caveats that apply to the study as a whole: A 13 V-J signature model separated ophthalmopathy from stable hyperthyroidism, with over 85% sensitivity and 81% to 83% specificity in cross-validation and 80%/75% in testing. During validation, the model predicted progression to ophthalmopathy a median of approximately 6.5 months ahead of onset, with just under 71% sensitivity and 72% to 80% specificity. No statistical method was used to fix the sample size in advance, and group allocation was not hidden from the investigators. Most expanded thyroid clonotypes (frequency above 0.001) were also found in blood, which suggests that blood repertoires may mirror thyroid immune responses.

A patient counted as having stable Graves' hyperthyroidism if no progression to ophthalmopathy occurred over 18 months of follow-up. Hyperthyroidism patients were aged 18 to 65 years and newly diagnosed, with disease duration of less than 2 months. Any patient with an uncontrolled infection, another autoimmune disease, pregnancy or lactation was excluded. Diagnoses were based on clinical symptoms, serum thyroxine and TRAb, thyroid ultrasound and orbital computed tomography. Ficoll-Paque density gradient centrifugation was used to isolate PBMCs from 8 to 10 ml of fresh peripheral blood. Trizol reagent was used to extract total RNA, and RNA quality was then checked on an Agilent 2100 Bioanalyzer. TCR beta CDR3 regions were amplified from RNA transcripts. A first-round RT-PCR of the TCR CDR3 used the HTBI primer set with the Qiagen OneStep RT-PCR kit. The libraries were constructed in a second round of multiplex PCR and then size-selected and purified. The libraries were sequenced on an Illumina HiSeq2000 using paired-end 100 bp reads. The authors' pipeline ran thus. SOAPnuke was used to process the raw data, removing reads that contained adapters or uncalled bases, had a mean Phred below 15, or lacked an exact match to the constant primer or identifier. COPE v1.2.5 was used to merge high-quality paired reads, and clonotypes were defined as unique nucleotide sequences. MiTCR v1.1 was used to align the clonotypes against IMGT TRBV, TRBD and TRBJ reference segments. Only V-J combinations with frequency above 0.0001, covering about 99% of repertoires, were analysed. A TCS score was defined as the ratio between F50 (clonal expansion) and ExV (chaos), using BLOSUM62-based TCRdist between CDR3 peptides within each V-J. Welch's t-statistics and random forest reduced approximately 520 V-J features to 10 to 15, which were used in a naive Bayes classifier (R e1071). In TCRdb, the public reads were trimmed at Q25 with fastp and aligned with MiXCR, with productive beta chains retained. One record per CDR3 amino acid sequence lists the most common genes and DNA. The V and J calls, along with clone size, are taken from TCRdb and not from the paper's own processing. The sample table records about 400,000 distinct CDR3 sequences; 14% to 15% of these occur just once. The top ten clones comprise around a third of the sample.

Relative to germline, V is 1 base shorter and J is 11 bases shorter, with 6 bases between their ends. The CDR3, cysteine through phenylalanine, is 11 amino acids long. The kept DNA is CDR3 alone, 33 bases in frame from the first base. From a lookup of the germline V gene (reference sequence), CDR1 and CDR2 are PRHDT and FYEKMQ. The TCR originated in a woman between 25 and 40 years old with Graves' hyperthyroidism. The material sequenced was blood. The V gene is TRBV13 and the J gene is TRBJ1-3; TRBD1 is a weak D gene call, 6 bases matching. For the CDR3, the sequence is CASSLDRAIYF. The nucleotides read TGTGCCAGCAGCTTAGACAGGGCCATATATTTT.